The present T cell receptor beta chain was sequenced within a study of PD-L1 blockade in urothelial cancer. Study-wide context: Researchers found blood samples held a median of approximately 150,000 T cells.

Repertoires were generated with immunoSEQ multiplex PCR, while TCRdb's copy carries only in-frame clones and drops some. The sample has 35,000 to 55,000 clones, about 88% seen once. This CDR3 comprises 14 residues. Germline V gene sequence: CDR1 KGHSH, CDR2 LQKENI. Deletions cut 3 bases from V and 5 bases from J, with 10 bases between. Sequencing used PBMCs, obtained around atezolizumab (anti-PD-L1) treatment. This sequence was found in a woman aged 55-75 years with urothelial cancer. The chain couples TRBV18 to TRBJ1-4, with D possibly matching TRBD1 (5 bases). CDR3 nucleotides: TGTGCCAGCTCACCCAGGGCCCTCAATGAAAAACTGTTTTTT. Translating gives CASSPRALNEKLFF. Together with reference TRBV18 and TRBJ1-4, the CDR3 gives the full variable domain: NAGVMQNPRHLVRRRGQEARLRCSPMKGHSHVYWYRQLPEEGLKFMVYLQKENIIDESGMPKERFSAEFPKEGPSILRIQQVVRGDSAAYFCASSPRALNEKLFFGSGTQLSVL.